The text below deals with one T cell receptor (beta chain). Its antigen is not known. Profiling relied on immunoSEQ multiplex PCR, and the TCRdb table lists in-frame clones only, not all of them. The table records some 2.1 million clones, about 93% of them present only once. These data belong to a study of shared clonotypes between healthy human individuals. Whole-study findings and limits: A reduction in generation probabilities was seen for non-shared clonotypes relative to those shared by all four donors.

CDR1 LNHDA and CDR2 SQIVND come from the germline V gene (reference sequence). Trimming cost V 6 bases and J 11 bases, with 26 bases left between them. The CDR3 is 16 amino acids. Positively selected for CCR7, the CD45RO-negative cells used as naive CD8 cells excluded terminally differentiated effector memory CD45RA+ cells. The donors, all of them Caucasian adults, lived in Nashville, Tennessee. V and J are TRBV19 and TRBJ2-1; D unresolved. This TCR derives from a man aged 18 to 29 in good health. Some clones in this sample may be carry-over from other donors' samples. The sample was naive CD8+ T cells from PBMCs. The CDR3 loop reads CASSPSPQNHPRQQFF. The CDR3 coding sequence is TGTGCCAGTAGCCCTTCGCCCCAGAACCATCCCCGTCAGCAGTTCTTC.